This T cell receptor (beta chain) emerged from a study of Ad26.COV2.S vaccination and SARS-CoV-2 variants. Sample treatment: approximately 18 received Ad26.COV2.S at low or high dose, single or two shots; roughly five received placebo; per-sample allocation not given. Samples came from day 63 after the first vaccine or placebo injection. SARS-CoV-2 spike from the Wuhan strain was encoded by the vaccine, an Ad26 vector. Profiling relied on immunoSEQ multiplex PCR, and the TCRdb table lists in-frame clones only, not all of them. Of around 270,000 clones in the sample, around 85% are singletons; the top ten hold 2.9%. Per germline, CDR1 GTSNPN and CDR2 SVGIG (reference sequence). This CDR3 spans 14 amino acids. V shed 2 bases, J shed 3 bases, and the junction held 3 bases outside the gene matches.

J is TRBJ2-5 and V is TRBV30, with 10 bases aligning to TRBD2. This receptor was taken from a person aged 18-65 years who received the Ad26.COV2.S COVID-19 vaccine or a placebo. The material was peripheral blood, obtained in a trial of Ad26.COV2.S vaccine versus placebo. The CDR3 sequence is CAWSLAGEKETQYF. In nucleotides, the CDR3 is TGTGCCTGGAGTCTAGCGGGGGAAAAAGAGACCCAGTACTTC.